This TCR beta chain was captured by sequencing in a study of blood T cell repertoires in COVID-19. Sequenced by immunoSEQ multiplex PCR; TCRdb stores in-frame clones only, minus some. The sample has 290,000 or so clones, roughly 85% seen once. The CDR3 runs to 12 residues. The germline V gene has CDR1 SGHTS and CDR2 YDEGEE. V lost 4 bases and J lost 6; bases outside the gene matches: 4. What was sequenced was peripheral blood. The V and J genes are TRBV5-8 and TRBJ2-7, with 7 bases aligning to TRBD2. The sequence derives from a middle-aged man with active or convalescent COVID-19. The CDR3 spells CASSRTRLEQYF. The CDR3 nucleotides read TGTGCCAGCAGCCGGACTAGACTCGAGCAGTACTTC. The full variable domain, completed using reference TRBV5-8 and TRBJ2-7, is EAGVTQSPTHLIKTRGQQATLRCSPISGHTSVYWYQQALGLGLQFLLWYDEGEERNRGNFPPRFSGRQFPNYSSELNVNALELEDSALYLCASSRTRLEQYFGPGTRLTVT.